This record concerns one TCR beta chain sequence. Its specificity is unknown. Some clones are missing from TCRdb's copy, which holds only in-frame ones; the method was immunoSEQ multiplex PCR. Of some 31,000 clones listed, over 85% are singletons. The data were obtained in a study of T cell responses to AZD1222 COVID-19 vaccine. Study-wide results and caveats: Within unmutated variant regions lay the reported targets of nearly half of spike-specific TCRs. Regions 160-218 and 743-854 held dominance among vaccine-associated CD4 TCRs, which spanned spike.

CDR3 length: 14 amino acids. V was pared by 4 bases and J by 2 bases, with 11 bases between. Germline-derived CDR1 and CDR2 are LGHDT and YNNKEL (reference sequence). The sequence was collected from an adult in good health. The source material was peripheral blood, sampled on day 0 of AZD1222 vaccination. The chain has TRBV3-1 (or the pseudogene TRBV3-2) and TRBJ1-1; D possibly corresponds to TRBD1 (5 bases). CDR3 coding DNA: TGTGCCAGCAGCCGGGAGACAGCAAACACTGAAGCTTTCTTT. Protein: CASSRETANTEAFF.